The clone carrying this T cell receptor beta chain was counted many times. The target antigen is unknown. This specimen belongs to a study of T cell repertoires in cytomegalovirus infection. Study in general: TCR beta signatures that were public indicated CMV infection and matching HLA type. General observations from the study: The ex vivo response was dominated by HLA-C-restricted CMV-specific TCR beta clonotypes. Of the TCR beta families, the public ones yielded a cumulative frequency that identified carriers of CMV plus the relevant HLA.

TCRdb reanalysed the reads using MiXCR and keeps one entry per CDR3 protein. The sample shows 150,000 to 200,000 distinct CDR3 sequences, around 14% of them seen only once. The TCR comes from a human donor in good health (CMV status not recorded). Some clones in this sample may be carry-over from other donors' samples. Sequenced sample: PBMCs.

CDR3 coding DNA: TGTGCCAGCATCCCAGCGGAAGCTTACAATGAGCAGTTCTTC. This gives the protein CASIPAEAYNEQFF. V and J are TRBV7-9 and TRBJ2-1, with D possibly matching TRBD2 (5 bases). The CDR3 covers 14 residues. V shed 7 bases and J shed 4 bases, with 14 bases lying between them. Germline V gives CDR1 SEHNR, CDR2 FQNEAQ (reference sequence).